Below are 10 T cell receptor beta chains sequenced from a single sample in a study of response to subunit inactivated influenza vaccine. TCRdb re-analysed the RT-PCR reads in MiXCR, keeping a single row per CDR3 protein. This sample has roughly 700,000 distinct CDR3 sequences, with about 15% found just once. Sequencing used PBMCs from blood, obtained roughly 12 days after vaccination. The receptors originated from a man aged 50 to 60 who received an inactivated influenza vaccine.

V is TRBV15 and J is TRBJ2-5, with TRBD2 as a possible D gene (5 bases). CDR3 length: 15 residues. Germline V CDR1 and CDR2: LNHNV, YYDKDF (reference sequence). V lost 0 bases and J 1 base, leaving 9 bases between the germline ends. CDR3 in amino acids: CATSRDPDSQETQYF. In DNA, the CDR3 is TGTGCCACCAGCAGAGATCCGGACTCCCAAGAGACCCAGTACTTC.

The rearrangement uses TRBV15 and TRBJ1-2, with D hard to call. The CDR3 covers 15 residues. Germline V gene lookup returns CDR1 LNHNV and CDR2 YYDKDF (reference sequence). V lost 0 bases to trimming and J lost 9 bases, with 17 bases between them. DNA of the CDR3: TGTGCCACCAGCAGAGATCACAACCCCGATATTAGCTACACCTTC. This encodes CATSRDHNPDISYTF.

The CDR3 reads CASSRVSTGELFF. The CDR3 DNA reads as TGTGCCTCAAGCCGAGTTAGCACCGGGGAGCTGTTTTTT. The chain links TRBV15 to TRBJ2-2; no clear D. V lost 11 bases to trimming and J lost 4 bases, with 14 bases between them. Germline values: CDR1 LNHNV, CDR2 YYDKDF (reference sequence). The CDR3 contains 13 residues.

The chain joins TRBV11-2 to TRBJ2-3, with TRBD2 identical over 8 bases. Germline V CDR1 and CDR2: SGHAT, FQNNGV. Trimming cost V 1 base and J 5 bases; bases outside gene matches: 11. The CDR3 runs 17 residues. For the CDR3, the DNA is TGTGCCAGCAGCTTAGCCCCCAGCGGGAGCGGATTAGATACGCAGTATTTT. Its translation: CASSLAPSGSGLDTQYF.

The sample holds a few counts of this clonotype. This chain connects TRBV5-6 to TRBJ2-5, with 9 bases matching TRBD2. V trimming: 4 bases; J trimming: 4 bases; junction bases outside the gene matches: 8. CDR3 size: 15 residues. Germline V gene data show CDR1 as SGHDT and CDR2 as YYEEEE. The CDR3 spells CASSVAGVGRETQYF. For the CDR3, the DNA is TGTGCCAGCAGCGTAGCGGGGGTGGGGCGAGAGACCCAGTACTTC.

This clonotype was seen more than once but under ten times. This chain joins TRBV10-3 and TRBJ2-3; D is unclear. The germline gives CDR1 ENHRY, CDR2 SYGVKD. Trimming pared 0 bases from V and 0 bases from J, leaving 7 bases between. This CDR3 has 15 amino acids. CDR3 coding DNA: TGTGCCATCAGTGAGTCGACACGAAGCACAGATACGCAGTATTTT. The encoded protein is CAISESTRSTDTQYF.

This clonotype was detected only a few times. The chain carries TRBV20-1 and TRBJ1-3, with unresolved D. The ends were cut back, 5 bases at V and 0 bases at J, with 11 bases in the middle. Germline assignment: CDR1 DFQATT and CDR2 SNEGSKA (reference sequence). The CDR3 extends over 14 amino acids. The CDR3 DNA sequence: TGCAGTGCTCACAGCCCGAACTCTGGAAACACCATATATTTT. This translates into CSAHSPNSGNTIYF.

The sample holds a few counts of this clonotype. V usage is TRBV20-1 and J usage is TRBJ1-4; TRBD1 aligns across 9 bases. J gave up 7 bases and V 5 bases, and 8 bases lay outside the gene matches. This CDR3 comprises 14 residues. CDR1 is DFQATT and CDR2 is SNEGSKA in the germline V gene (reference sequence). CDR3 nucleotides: TGCAGTGCTCGAACAGGGGGCAATCGTGAAAAACTGTTTTTT. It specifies CSARTGGNREKLFF.

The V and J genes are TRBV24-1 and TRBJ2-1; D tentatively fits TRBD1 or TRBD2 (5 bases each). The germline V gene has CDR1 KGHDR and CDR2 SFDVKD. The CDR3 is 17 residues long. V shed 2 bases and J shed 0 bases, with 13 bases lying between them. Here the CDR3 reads CATSDSPGRSSYNEQFF. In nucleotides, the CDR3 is TGTGCCACCAGTGATTCTCCGGGACGGAGCTCCTACAATGAGCAGTTCTTC.

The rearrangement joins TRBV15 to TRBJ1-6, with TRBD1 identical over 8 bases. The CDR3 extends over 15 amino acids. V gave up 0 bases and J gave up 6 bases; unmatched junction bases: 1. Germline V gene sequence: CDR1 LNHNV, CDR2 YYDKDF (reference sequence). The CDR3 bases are TGTGCCACCAGCAGAGATCAGGGGGCTAATTCACCCCTCCACTTT. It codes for CATSRDQGANSPLHF.